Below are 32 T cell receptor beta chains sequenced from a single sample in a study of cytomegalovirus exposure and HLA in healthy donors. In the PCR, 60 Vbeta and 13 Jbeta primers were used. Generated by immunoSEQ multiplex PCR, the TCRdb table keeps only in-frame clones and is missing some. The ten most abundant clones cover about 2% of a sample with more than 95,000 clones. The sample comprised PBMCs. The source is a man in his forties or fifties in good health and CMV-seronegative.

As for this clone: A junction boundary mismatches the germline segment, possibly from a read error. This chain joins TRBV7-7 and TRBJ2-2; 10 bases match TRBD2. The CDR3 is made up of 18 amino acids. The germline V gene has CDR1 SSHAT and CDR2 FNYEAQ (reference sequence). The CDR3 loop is CASSFGPTSGTYTGELFF. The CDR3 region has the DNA TGTGCTAGCAGCTTCGGCCCTACTAGCGGGACTTACACCGGGGAGCTGTTTTTT.

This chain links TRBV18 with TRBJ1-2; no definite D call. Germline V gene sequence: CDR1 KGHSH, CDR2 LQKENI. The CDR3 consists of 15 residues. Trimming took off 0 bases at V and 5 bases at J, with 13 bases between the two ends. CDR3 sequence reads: CASSPPSGMEYGYTF. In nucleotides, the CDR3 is TGTGCCAGCTCACCACCGTCCGGTATGGAGTATGGCTACACCTTC. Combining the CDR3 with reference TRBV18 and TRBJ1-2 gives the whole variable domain NAGVMQNPRHLVRRRGQEARLRCSPMKGHSHVYWYRQLPEEGLKFMVYLQKENIIDESGMPKERFSAEFPKEGPSILRIQQVVRGDSAAYFCASSPPSGMEYGYTFGSGTRLTVV.

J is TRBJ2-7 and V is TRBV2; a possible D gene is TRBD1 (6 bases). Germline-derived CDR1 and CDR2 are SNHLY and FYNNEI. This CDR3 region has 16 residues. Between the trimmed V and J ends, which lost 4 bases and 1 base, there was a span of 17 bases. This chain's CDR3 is CASSGSLGGLSYEQYF. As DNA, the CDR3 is TGTGCCAGCAGTGGAAGTCTAGGGGGATTATCCTACGAGCAGTACTTC.

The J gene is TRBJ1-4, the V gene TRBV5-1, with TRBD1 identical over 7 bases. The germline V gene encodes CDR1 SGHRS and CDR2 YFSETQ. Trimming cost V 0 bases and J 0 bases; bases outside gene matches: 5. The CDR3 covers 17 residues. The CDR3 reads CASSLAGQEATNEKLFF. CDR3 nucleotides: TGCGCCAGCAGCTTGGCCGGACAGGAGGCAACTAATGAAAAACTGTTTTTT.

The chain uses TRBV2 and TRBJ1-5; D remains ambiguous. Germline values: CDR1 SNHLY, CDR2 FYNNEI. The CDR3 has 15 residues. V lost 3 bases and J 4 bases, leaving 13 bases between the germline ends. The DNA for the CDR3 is TGTGCCAGCAGTGACGCTCTCGGTCTTAATCAGCCCCAGCATTTT. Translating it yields CASSDALGLNQPQHF.

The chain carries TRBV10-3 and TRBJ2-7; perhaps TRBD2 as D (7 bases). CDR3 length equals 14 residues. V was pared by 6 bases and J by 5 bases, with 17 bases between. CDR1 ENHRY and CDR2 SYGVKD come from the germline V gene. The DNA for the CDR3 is TGTGCCATCAGCGACGGAGGGGGGGCGAACGAGCAGTACTTC. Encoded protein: CAISDGGGANEQYF.

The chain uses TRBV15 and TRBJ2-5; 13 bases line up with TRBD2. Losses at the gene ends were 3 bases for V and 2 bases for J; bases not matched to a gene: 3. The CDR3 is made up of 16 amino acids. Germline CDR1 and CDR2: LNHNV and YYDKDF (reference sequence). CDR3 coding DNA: TGTGCCACCAGCAGGGGGACTAGCGGGGTACAAGAGACCCAGTACTTC. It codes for CATSRGTSGVQETQYF. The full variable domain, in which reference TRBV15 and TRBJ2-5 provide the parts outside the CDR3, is DAMVIQNPRYQVTQFGKPVTLSCSQTLNHNVMYWYQQKSSQAPKLLFHYYDKDFNNEADTPDNFQSRRPNTSFCFLDIRSPGLGDTAMYLCATSRGTSGVQETQYFGPGTRLLVL.

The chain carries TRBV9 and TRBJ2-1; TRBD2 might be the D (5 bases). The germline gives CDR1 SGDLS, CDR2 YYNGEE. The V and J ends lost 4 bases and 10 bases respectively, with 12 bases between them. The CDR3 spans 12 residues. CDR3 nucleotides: TGTGCCAGCAGCCCCTCCCCTAGCGAGCAGTTCTTC. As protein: CASSPSPSEQFF.

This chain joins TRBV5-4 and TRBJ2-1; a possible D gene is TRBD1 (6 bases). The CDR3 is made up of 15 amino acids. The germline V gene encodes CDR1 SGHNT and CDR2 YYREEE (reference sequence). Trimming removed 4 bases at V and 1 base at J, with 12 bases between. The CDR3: CASSPDRQSYNEQFF. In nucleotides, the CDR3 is TGTGCCAGCAGCCCGGACAGACAATCCTACAATGAGCAGTTCTTC.

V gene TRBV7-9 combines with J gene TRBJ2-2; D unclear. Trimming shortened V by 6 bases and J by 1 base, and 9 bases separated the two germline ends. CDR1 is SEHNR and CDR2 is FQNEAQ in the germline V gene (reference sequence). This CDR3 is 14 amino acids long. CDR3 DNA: TGTGCCAGCAGATTGGAGATGAACACCGGGGAGCTGTTTTTT. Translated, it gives CASRLEMNTGELFF.

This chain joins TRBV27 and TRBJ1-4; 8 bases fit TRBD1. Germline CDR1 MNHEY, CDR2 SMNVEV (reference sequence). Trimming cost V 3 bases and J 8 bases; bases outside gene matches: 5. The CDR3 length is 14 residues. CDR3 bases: TGTGCCAGCAGTTTGGACAGGGTAGACGAAAAACTGTTTTTT. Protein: CASSLDRVDEKLFF.

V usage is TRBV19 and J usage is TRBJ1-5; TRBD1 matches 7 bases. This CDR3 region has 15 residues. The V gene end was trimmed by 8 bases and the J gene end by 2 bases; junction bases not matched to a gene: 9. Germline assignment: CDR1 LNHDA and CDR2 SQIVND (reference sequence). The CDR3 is CASDFNRGRNQPQHF. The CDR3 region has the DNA TGTGCCAGTGACTTTAACAGGGGCCGCAATCAGCCCCAGCATTTT.

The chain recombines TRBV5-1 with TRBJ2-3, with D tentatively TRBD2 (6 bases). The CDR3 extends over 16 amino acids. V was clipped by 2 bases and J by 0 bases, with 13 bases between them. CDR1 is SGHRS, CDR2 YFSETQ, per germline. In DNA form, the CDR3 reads TGCGCCAGCAGCTTCGGGGACTTCACTAGCACAGATACGCAGTATTTT. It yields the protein CASSFGDFTSTDTQYF.

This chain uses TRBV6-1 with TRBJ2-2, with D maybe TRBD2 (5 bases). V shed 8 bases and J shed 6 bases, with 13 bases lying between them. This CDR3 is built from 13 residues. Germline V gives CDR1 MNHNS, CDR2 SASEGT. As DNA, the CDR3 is TGTGCCAGCTCGGCTAGCTACTCCGGGGAGCTGTTTTTT. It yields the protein CASSASYSGELFF.

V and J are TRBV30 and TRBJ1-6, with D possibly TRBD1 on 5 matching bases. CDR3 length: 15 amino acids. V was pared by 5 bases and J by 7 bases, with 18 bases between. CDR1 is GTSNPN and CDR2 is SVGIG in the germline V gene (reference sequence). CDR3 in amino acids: CAWGLLGGGNSPLHF. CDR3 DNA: TGTGCCTGGGGGCTCCTCGGCGGGGGGAATTCACCCCTCCACTTT.

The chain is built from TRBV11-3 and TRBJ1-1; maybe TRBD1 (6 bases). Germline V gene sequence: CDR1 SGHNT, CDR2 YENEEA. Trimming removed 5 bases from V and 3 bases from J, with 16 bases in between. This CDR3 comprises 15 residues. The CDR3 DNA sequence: TGTGCCAGCAGCAAACGGGACAAGGGATACACTGAAGCTTTCTTT. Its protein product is CASSKRDKGYTEAFF.

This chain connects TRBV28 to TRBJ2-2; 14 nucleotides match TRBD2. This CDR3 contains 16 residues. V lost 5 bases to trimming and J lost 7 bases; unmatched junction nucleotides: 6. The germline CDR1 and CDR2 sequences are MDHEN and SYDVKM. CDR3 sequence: CASSTGLAGDHGELFF. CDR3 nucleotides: TGTGCCAGCAGTACGGGACTAGCGGGAGATCACGGGGAGCTGTTTTTT.

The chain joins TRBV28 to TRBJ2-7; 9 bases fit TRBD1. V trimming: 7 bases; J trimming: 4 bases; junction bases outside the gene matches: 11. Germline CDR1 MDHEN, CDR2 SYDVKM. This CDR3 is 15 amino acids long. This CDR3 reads CASTISGTGLYEQYF. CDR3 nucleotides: TGTGCCAGCACCATATCGGGGACAGGGTTGTACGAGCAGTACTTC.

CDR3 DNA sequence: TGCGCCAGCAGCTTGGGAGGGTTTCGGAGGAACTATGGCTACACCTTC. The encoded protein is CASSLGGFRRNYGYTF. This chain links TRBV5-1 with TRBJ1-2, with unresolved D. V was cut by 0 bases and J by 2 bases, with 14 bases left in between. The CDR3 consists of 16 residues. Germline V gene sequence: CDR1 SGHRS, CDR2 YFSETQ.

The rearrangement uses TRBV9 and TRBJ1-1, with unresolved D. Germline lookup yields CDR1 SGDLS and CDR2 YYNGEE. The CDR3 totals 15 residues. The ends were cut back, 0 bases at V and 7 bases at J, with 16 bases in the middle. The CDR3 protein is CASSVVGRVRGEAFF. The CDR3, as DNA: TGTGCCAGCAGCGTAGTGGGCCGGGTCCGGGGTGAAGCTTTCTTT.

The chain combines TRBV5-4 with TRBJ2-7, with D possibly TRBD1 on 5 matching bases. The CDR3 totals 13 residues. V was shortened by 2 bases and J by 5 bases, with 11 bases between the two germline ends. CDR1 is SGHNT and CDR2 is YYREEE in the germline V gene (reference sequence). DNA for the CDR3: TGTGCCAGCAGCTTTCAGGGTACCAACGAGCAGTACTTC. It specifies CASSFQGTNEQYF.

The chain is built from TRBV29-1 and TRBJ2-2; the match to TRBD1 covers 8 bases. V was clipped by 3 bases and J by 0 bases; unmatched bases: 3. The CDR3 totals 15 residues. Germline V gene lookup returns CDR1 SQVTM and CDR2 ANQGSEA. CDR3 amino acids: CSVEYRGTNTGELFF. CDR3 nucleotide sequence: TGCAGCGTTGAGTACAGGGGGACGAACACCGGGGAGCTGTTTTTT.

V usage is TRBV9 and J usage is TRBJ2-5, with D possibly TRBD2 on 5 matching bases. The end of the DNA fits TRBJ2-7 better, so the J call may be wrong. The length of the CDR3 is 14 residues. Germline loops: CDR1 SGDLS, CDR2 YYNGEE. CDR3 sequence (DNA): TGTGCCAGCAGCGTAGGAGGGATCCGTGGCGAGCAGTACTTC. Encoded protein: CASSVGGIRGEQYF.

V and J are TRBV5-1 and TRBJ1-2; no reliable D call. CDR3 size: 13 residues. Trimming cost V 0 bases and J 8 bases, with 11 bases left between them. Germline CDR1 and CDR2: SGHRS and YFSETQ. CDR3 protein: CASSLDYPRGYTF. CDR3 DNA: TGCGCCAGCAGCTTGGATTACCCGAGAGGCTACACCTTC.

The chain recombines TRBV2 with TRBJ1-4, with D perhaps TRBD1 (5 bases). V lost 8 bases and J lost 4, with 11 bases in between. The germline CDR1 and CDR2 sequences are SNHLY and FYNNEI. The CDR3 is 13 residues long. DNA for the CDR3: TGTGCCAGCCGGCGGGACGTTAATGAAAAACTGTTTTTT. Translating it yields CASRRDVNEKLFF.

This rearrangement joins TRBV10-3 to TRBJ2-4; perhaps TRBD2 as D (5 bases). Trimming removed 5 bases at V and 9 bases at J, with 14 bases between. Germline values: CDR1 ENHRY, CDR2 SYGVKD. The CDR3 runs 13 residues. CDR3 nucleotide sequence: TGTGCCATCAGTCCAGAAGGAGGAGGCATTCAGTACTTC. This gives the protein CAISPEGGGIQYF.

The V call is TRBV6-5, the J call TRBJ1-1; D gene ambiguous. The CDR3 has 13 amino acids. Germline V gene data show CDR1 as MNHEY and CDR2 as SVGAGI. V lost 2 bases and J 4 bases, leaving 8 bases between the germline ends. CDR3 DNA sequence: TGTGCCAGCAGTTACCCCGGGGTCACTGAAGCTTTCTTT. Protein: CASSYPGVTEAFF.

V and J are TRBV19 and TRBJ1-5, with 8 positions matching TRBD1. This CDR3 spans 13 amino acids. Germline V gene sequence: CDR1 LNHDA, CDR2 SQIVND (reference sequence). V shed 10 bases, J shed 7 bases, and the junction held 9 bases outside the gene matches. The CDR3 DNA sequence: TGTGCCACCGAGGACAGGGATGGCCAGCCCCAGCATTTT. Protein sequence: CATEDRDGQPQHF.

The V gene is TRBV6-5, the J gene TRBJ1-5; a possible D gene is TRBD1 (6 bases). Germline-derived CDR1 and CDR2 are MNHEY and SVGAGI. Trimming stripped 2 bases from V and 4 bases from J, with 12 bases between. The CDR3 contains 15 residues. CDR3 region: CASSYDGGRNQPQHF. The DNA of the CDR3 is TGTGCCAGCAGTTACGATGGGGGCCGTAATCAGCCCCAGCATTTT.

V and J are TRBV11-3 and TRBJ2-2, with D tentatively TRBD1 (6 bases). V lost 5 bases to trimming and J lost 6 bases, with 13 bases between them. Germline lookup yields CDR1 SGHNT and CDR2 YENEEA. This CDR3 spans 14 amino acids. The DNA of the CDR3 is TGTGCCAGCAGCCCAAACACAGGGTCCGGGGAGCTGTTTTTT. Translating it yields CASSPNTGSGELFF.

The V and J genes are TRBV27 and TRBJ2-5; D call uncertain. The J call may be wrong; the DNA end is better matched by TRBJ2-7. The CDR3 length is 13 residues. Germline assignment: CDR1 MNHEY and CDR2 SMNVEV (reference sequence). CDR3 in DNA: TGTGCCAGCAGGTCGCCGATGTCCTACGAGCAGTACTTC. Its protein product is CASRSPMSYEQYF.

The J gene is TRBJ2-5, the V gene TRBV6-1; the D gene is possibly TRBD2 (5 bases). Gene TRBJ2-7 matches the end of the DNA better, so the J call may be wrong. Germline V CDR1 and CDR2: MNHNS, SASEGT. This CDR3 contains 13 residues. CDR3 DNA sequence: TGTGCCAGCAGTGAAGCCGGACTCTACGAGCAGTACTTC. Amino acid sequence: CASSEAGLYEQYF.